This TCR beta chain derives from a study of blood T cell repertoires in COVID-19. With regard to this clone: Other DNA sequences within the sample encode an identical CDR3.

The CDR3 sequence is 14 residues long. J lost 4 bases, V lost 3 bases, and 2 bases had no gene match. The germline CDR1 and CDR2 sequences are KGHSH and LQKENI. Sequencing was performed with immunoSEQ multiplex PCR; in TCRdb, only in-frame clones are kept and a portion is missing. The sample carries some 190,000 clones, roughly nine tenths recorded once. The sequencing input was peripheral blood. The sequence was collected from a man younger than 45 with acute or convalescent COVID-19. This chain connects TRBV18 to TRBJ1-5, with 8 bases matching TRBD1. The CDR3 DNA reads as TGTGCCAGCTCACCTAGACAGGGGAATCAGCCCCAGCATTTT. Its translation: CASSPRQGNQPQHF.